This TCR beta chain comes out of a study of blood T cell repertoires in COVID-19. Trimming left V 4 bases short and J 4 bases short, with 14 bases between. CDR3 length: 15 amino acids. The germline CDR1 and CDR2 sequences are MDHEN and SYDVKM. Methods used by the authors: Counts of nucleated cells, estimated from reference gene primer amplification, were obtained. Profiled with immunoSEQ multiplex PCR; TCRdb holds only in-frame clones, not every one. V and J calls and clone size are those listed in that table; D and trimming were worked out from the DNA. Here the sample spans 320,000 or so clones, around 85% being singletons.

The sequence came from a woman between 25 and 40 years old who had been exposed to COVID-19. Sequencing used PBMCs or T cells enriched from blood (not recorded which). The chain combines TRBV28 with TRBJ2-1, with D possibly being TRBD1 (5 bases). The CDR3 sequence: CASSSWGRGYNEQFF. For the CDR3, the DNA is TGTGCCAGCAGTTCTTGGGGCAGAGGATACAATGAGCAGTTCTTC.